The 13 T cell receptor beta chains below come from one sample, sequenced in a study of graft-versus-host responses after intestinal transplantation (dated by TCRdb to about 2021). Receptor amplification or capture employed the immunoSEQ multiplex PCR assay. The source is immuneACCESS, and TCRdb retained only in-frame sequences with V and J called. Part of the clones is not carried over; for the studies checked, unresolved V genes explain less than half of this, and the remainder is unexplained. For this sample there are 85,000 to 100,000 clones; 80% to 95% appear just once. Roughly 0.069% of the sample is in the top ten clones. These receptors lack a known antigen. Explained via the paper, the time point label denotes: cells obtained before transplantation from donor or recipient. The sequencing used unstimulated CD8+ T cells sorted from spleen or lymph node cells, collected before transplant. The receptors were sampled from a human donor who was the organ donor for an intestinal transplant.

In nucleotides, the CDR3 is TGTGCCTGGAGCATCGGACAGGGGAGCATTCAGTACTTC. Amino acid sequence: CAWSIGQGSIQYF. V usage is TRBV30 and J usage is TRBJ2-4; the match to TRBD1 covers 9 bases. There are 13 residues in the CDR3. Germline V lookup: CDR1 GTSNPN, CDR2 SVGIG (reference sequence). J was trimmed by 9 bases and V by 3 bases; bases with no gene match: 6.

The chain uses TRBV19 and TRBJ2-7; tentatively, D is TRBD2 (6 bases). CDR1 is LNHDA, CDR2 SQIVND, per germline (reference sequence). The CDR3 has 13 amino acids. The ends were cut back, 3 bases at V and 3 bases at J, with 9 bases in the middle. In DNA, the CDR3 is TGTGCCAGTAGTATTGGGGGGAACTACGAGCAGTACTTC. Protein product: CASSIGGNYEQYF.

The V and J genes are TRBV5-1 and TRBJ2-5; D not resolved. Germline V gene sequence: CDR1 SGHRS, CDR2 YFSETQ. V shed 7 bases and J shed 2 bases, with 15 bases lying between them. The CDR3 has 14 amino acids. CDR3: CASGQSITQETQYF. The CDR3 DNA reads TGCGCCAGCGGGCAGAGTATTACTCAAGAGACCCAGTACTTC.

The V gene is TRBV11-3, the J gene TRBJ2-1; 10 bases align to TRBD1. With V trimmed by 4 bases and J by 6 bases, 9 bases remained unmatched. This CDR3 region has 16 residues. Germline V gene sequence: CDR1 SGHNT, CDR2 YENEEA. CDR3 in amino acids: CASSSDRGIYSNEQFF. The CDR3 DNA sequence: TGTGCCAGCAGCTCGGACAGGGGGATTTATAGCAATGAGCAGTTCTTC.

The chain combines TRBV15 with TRBJ1-1; TRBD1 agrees at 8 bases. V shed 3 bases and J 4 bases; nucleotides not matched to a gene: 7. This CDR3 is built from 15 residues. Looked up from germline, CDR1 is LNHNV and CDR2 is YYDKDF (reference sequence). The CDR3 loop reads CATSSGAGGFTEAFF. CDR3 DNA sequence: TGTGCCACCAGCAGTGGGGCAGGGGGCTTCACTGAAGCTTTCTTT.

This clone was counted once. V gene TRBV14 combines with J gene TRBJ2-5; D is unresolved. Germline values: CDR1 SGHDN, CDR2 FVKESK. V gave up 0 bases and J gave up 0 bases, with 14 bases separating them. CDR3 length: 17 amino acids. The CDR3 DNA reads TGTGCCAGCAGCCAAGATTATCAGCTAGAGTACCAAGAGACCCAGTACTTC. It translates to CASSQDYQLEYQETQYF.

The V and J genes are TRBV10-3 and TRBJ2-5, with 7 nucleotides matching TRBD2. The DNA end lines up better with TRBJ2-7; the J call may be wrong. CDR1 ENHRY and CDR2 SYGVKD come from the germline V gene. CDR3 size: 17 residues. CDR3 DNA sequence: TGTGCCATCAGTGAGCTTGGTTCCGGCGGGAGAGCCTACGAGCAGTACTTC. Encoded protein: CAISELGSGGRAYEQYF.

CDR3 nucleotides: TGTGCCAGCAGGACCGCGGCAGGGGGTAACCAGCCCCAGCATTTT. Translated, it gives CASRTAAGGNQPQHF. The rearrangement uses TRBV6-1 and TRBJ1-5, with 7 bases lining up with TRBD1. The V and J ends lost 6 bases and 7 bases, in that order; junction bases with no gene match: 12. CDR3 size: 15 residues. The V gene's germline CDR1 is MNHNS and CDR2 SASEGT.

This chain connects TRBV6-5 to TRBJ2-5; TRBD2 aligns across 13 bases. The junction had 0 bases not matched to a gene; V was cut back by 0 bases and J by 5 bases. This CDR3 region has 15 residues. CDR1 and CDR2 (germline): MNHEY, SVGAGI. This chain's CDR3 is CASSYSTSGGETQYF. DNA for the CDR3: TGTGCCAGCAGTTACTCGACTAGCGGGGGGGAGACCCAGTACTTC.

Here the CDR3 reads CASSPTWGEGPDTQYF. CDR3 in DNA: TGTGCCAGCAGTCCTACATGGGGGGAGGGCCCAGATACGCAGTATTTT. The chain is built from TRBV27 and TRBJ2-3; 7 bases agree with TRBD2. Germline CDR1 and CDR2: MNHEY and SMNVEV (reference sequence). The CDR3 is made up of 16 amino acids. Germline trimming cut 5 bases from V and 4 bases from J; bases unmatched to any gene: 12.

Concerning this clone itself: Germline and junction disagree at one end, which may indicate a read error. V gene TRBV9 combines with J gene TRBJ2-1; 10 bases align to TRBD2. Germline V gene lookup returns CDR1 SGDLS and CDR2 YYNGEE. CDR3 length: 16 residues. The CDR3: CAGSVVAGGFYNEQFF. DNA of the CDR3: TGTGCCGGCAGCGTGGTAGCGGGGGGATTCTACAATGAGCAGTTCTTC.

CDR3 coding DNA: TGTGCCTGGAACGTGCTAGCTCCCTACAATGAGCAGTTCTTC. Translated, it gives CAWNVLAPYNEQFF. The chain joins TRBV30 to TRBJ2-1; TRBD2 might be the D (5 bases). The CDR3 is made up of 14 amino acids. Trimming took off 4 bases at V and 2 bases at J, with 12 bases between the two ends. Germline CDR1 GTSNPN, CDR2 SVGIG (reference sequence).

The chain combines TRBV2 with TRBJ2-2, with 11 bases lining up with TRBD2. Germline loops: CDR1 SNHLY, CDR2 FYNNEI. Losses at the gene ends were 9 bases for V and 6 bases for J; bases not matched to a gene: 6. The CDR3 is 14 residues long. CDR3 in amino acids: CASARTSGPGELFF. As DNA, the CDR3 is TGTGCCAGTGCCCGGACTAGCGGGCCCGGGGAGCTGTTTTTT.